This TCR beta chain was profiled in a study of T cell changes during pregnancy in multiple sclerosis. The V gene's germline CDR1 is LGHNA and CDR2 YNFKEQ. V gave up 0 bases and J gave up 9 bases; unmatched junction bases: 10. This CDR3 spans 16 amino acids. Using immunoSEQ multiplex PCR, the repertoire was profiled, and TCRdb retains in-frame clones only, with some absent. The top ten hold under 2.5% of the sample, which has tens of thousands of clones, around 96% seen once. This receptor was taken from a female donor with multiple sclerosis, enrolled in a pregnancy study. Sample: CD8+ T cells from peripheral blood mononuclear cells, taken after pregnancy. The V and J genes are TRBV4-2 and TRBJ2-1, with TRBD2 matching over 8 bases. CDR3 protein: CASSQDGGLVVREQFF. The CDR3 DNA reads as TGTGCCAGCAGCCAAGATGGGGGACTAGTGGTACGTGAGCAGTTCTTC.